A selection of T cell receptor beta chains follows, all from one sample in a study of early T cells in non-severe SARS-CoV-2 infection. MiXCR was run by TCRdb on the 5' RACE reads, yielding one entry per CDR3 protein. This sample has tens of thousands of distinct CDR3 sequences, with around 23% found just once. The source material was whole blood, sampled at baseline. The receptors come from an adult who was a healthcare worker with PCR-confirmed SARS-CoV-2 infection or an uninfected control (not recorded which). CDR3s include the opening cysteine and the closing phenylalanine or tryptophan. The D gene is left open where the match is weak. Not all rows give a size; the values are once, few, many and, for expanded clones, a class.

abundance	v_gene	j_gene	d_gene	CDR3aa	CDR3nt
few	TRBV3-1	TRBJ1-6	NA	CASSRPGSQNSPLHF	TGTGCCAGCAGCCGCCCCGGGAGCCAAAATTCACCCCTCCACTTT
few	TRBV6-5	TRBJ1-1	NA	CASSYSRDSIEAFF	TGTGCCAGCAGTTACTCGAGAGACAGCATTGAAGCTTTCTTT
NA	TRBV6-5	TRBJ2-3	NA	CASSYHSRDGLPEGTQYF	TGTGCCAGCAGTTACCACTCGCGGGACGGCCTCCCCGAAGGCACGCAGTATTTT
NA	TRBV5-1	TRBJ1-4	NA	CASSLGREREKLFF	TGCGCCAGCAGCTTGGGCAGGGAGCGGGAAAAACTGTTTTTT
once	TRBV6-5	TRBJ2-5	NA	CASSILGREETQYF	TGTGCCAGCAGCATTTTAGGCAGGGAAGAGACCCAGTACTTC
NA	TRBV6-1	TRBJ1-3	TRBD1	CASGGQGPNTIYF	TGTGCCAGCGGAGGACAGGGGCCTAACACCATATATTTT
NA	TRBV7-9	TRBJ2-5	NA	CASSYPGQETQYF	TGTGCCAGCAGCTACCCAGGACAAGAGACCCAGTACTTC
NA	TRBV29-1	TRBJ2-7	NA	CSAREGDYEQYF	TGCAGCGCCCGAGAGGGGGACTACGAGCAGTACTTC
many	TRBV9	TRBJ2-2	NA	CASSVGTENTGELFF	TGTGCCAGCAGCGTAGGGACAGAGAACACCGGGGAGCTGTTTTTT
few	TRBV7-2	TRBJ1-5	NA	CASSLRELQPQHF	TGTGCCAGCAGCCTAAGGGAACTCCAGCCCCAGCATTTT
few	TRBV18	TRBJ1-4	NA	CASSRDSSEKLFF	TGTGCCAGCTCGCGGGACTCATCGGAAAAACTGTTTTTT
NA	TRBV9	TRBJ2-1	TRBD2	CASSVENPSGAYNEQFF	TGTGCCAGCAGCGTAGAAAACCCTAGCGGGGCTTACAATGAGCAGTTCTTC
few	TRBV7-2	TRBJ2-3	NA	CASSSSKGSTDTQYF	TGTGCCAGCAGCTCATCCAAGGGGAGCACAGATACGCAGTATTTT
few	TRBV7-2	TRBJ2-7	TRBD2	CASSLTSGAPLEQYF	TGTGCCAGCAGCTTAACTAGCGGGGCGCCCCTGGAGCAGTACTTC
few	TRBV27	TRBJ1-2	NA	CASSNPRQVNYGYTF	TGTGCCAGCAGTAACCCCCGACAGGTGAACTATGGCTACACCTTC
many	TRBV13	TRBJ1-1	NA	CASSPRLGDTEAFF	TGTGCCAGCAGCCCGAGACTGGGTGACACTGAAGCTTTCTTT
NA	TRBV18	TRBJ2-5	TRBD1	CASSLADREETQYF	TGTGCCAGCTCACTTGCCGACAGGGAAGAGACCCAGTACTTC
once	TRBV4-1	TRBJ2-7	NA	CASSQNPTGDLYEQYF	TGCGCCAGCAGCCAGAACCCGACAGGAGATCTCTACGAGCAGTACTTC
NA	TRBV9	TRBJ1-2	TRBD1	CASSDGQDIYGYTF	TGTGCCAGCAGCGATGGACAGGATATCTATGGCTACACCTTC
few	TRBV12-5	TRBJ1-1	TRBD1	CASGTGGEFKAFF	TGTGCTAGTGGGACAGGGGGCGAATTCAAGGCTTTCTTT
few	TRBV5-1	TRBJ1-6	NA	CASSLEVGLGNSPLHF	TGCGCCAGCAGCTTGGAAGTGGGATTGGGGAATTCACCCCTCCACTTT
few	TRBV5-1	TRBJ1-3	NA	CASSLAGASQGNTIYF	TGCGCCAGCAGCTTGGCGGGGGCCTCACAAGGAAACACCATATATTTT
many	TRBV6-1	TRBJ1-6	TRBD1	CASSELAAGGNSPLHF	TGTGCCAGCAGTGAACTAGCGGCAGGGGGGAATTCACCCCTCCACTTT
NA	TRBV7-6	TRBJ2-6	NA	CAVTGPGANVLTF	TGTGCCGTCACAGGTCCTGGGGCCAACGTCCTGACTTTC
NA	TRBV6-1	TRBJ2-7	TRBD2	CASSEEMASGGKFEQYF	TGTGCCAGCAGTGAAGAGATGGCGAGCGGGGGGAAGTTTGAGCAGTACTTC
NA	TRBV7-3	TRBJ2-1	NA	CASSRLVGSSSYNEQFF	TGTGCCAGCAGTCGCCTGGTCGGCTCCAGCTCCTACAATGAGCAGTTCTTC
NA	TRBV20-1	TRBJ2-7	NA	CSANGDSSYEQYF	TGCAGTGCTAACGGGGATAGCTCCTACGAGCAGTACTTC
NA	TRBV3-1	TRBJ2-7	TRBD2	CASSAQAGGLLDEQYF	TGTGCCAGCAGCGCACAAGCGGGGGGGCTGTTAGACGAGCAGTACTTC
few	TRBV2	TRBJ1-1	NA	CASSNGRNLNTEAFF	TGTGCCAGCAGTAATGGACGGAACCTGAACACTGAAGCTTTCTTT
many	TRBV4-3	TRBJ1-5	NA	CASSQDVRDSNQPQHF	TGCGCCAGCAGCCAAGATGTACGGGATAGCAATCAGCCCCAGCATTTT
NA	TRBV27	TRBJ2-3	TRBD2	CASSLLAGGEDTQYF	TGTGCCAGCAGTTTATTAGCGGGGGGGGAAGATACGCAGTATTTT
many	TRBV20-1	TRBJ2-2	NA	CSARRQPGELFF	TGCAGTGCTAGAAGGCAACCCGGGGAGCTGTTTTTT
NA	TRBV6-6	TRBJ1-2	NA	CASSYFPDNYGYTF	TGTGCCAGCAGTTACTTCCCAGATAACTATGGCTACACCTTC
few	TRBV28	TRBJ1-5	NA	CASVTASLSNQPQHF	TGTGCCAGCGTCACGGCGTCCTTGAGCAATCAGCCCCAGCATTTT
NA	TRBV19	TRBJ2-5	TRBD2	CASSRTSGDQETQYF	TGTGCCAGTAGCCGGACTAGCGGGGATCAAGAGACCCAGTACTTC
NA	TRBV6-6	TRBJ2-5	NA	CASTRAETQYF	TGTGCCAGCACCAGGGCGGAGACCCAGTACTTC
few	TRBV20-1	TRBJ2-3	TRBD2	CSAPWSGGGDTQYF	TGCAGTGCCCCTTGGAGCGGGGGGGGAGATACGCAGTATTTT
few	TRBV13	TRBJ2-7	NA	CASSLEGQKQYF	TGTGCCAGCAGCTTAGAAGGCCAGAAGCAGTACTTC
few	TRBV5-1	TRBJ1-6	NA	CASSLGPGANSPLHF	TGCGCCAGCAGCTTGGGGCCGGGGGCGAATTCACCCCTCCACTTT
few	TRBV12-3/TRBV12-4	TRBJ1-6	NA	CASSFRTYNSPLHF	TGTGCCAGCAGTTTTCGGACATATAATTCACCCCTCCACTTT
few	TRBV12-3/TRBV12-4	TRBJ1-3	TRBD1	CASSSDRVFGNTIYF	TGTGCCAGCAGCAGCGACAGGGTGTTTGGAAACACCATATATTTT
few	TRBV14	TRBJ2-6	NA	CASSPVGVGANVLTF	TGTGCCAGCAGCCCCGTGGGGGTAGGGGCCAACGTCCTGACTTTC
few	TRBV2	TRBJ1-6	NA	CASSEAFNSPLHF	TGTGCCAGCAGTGAAGCTTTCAATTCACCCCTCCACTTT
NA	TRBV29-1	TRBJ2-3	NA	CSAPGLTSTDTQYF	TGCAGCGCCCCTGGTCTCACTAGCACAGATACGCAGTATTTT
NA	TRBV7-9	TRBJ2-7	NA	CASSPGRLRDEQYF	TGTGCCAGCAGCCCTGGCCGGCTAAGGGACGAGCAGTACTTC
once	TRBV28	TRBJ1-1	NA	CASSFPGVAMNTEAFF	TGTGCCAGCAGTTTCCCAGGGGTAGCCATGAACACTGAAGCTTTCTTT
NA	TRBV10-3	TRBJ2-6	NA	CAISDSGGVSGANVLTF	TGTGCCATCAGTGACTCCGGCGGGGTCTCTGGGGCCAACGTCCTGACTTTC
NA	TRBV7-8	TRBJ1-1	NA	CASSPWDFLNTEAFF	TGTGCCAGCAGCCCCTGGGACTTCCTGAACACTGAAGCTTTCTTT